This entry concerns a single TCR beta chain. Its antigen is undetermined. One junction end disagrees with the germline gene, perhaps due to a read error. A sample-barcoded 5' primer and a J-beta primer mix were used in a second PCR of roughly 7 to 11 cycles. One entry per CDR3 protein, called by TCRdb with MiXCR from the 5' RACE reads. The sample carries fewer than 800,000 distinct CDR3 sequences, around 21% recorded once. This record comes from a study of blood T cells in healthy people across ages. The CDR3 extends over 13 amino acids. The germline gives CDR1 ENHRY, CDR2 SYGVKD. Study conclusions and caveats: It was found that TCR beta diversity correlated strongly with the percentage of naive T cells. Roughly linear declines in TCR beta diversity per million T cells occurred with age. Unsorted PBMCs blocked a conclusive comparison of naive and antigen-experienced cells. Comparison with aged donors showed that long-lived donors had more naive CD4+ cells and higher diversity.

Input material: blood. V gene TRBV10-3 combines with J gene TRBJ2-5, with D possibly called TRBD1 or TRBD2 (6 bases each). The DNA end is a closer match to TRBJ2-1, so the J assignment may be wrong. This sequence originates from a man in his sixties or seventies in good health. CDR3 in amino acids: CAVSGRGGYEQFF. For the CDR3, the DNA is TGTGCCGTCAGTGGCAGGGGAGGCTATGAGCAGTTCTTC.